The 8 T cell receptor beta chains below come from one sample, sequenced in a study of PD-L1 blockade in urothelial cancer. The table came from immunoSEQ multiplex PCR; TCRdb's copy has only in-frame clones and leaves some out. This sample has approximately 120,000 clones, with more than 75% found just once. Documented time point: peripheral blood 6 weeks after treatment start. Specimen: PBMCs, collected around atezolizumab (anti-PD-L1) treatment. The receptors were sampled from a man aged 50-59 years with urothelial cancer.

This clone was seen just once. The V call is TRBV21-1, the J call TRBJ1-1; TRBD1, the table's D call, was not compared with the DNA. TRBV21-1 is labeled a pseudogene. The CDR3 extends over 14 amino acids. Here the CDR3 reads CASSPSDRPTEAFF. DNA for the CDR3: TGTGCCAGCAGCCCTTCGGACAGACCCACTGAAGCTTTCTTT.

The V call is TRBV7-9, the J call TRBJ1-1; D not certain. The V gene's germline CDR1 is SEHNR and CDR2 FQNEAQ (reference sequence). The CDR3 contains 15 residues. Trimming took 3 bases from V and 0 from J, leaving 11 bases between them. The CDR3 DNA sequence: TGTGCCAGCAGCTTGCGGGGTGATATGAACACTGAAGCTTTCTTT. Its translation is CASSLRGDMNTEAFF.

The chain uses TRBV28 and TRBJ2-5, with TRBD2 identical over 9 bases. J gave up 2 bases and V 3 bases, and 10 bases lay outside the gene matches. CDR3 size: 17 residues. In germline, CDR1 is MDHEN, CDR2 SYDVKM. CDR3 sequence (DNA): TGTGCCAGCAGTTTGGGGGGGAGCGGGAGGATTCAAGAGACCCAGTACTTC. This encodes CASSLGGSGRIQETQYF. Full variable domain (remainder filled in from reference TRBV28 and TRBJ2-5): DVKVTQSSRYLVKRTGEKVFLECVQDMDHENMFWYRQDPGLGLRLIYFSYDVKMKEKGDIPEGYSVSREKKERFSLILESASTNQTSMYLCASSLGGSGRIQETQYFGPGTRLLVL.

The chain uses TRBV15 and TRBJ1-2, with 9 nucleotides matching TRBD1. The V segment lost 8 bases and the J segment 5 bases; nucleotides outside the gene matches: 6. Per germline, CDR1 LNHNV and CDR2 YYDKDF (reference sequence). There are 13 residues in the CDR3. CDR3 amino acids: CATADRGPYGYTF. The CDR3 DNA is TGTGCCACCGCGGACAGGGGTCCATATGGCTACACCTTC.

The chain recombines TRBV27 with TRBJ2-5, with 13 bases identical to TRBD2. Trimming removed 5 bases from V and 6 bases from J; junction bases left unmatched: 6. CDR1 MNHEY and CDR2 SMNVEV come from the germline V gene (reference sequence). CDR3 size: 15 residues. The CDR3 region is CASSPGLAGVQTQYF. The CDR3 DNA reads TGTGCCAGCAGTCCCGGACTAGCGGGAGTCCAGACCCAGTACTTC.

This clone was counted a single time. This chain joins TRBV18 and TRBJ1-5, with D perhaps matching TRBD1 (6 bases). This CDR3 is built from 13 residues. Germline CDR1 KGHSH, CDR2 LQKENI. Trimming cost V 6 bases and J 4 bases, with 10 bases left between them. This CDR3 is CASSKGQNQPQHF. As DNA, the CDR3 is TGTGCCAGCTCTAAAGGACAGAATCAGCCCCAGCATTTT.

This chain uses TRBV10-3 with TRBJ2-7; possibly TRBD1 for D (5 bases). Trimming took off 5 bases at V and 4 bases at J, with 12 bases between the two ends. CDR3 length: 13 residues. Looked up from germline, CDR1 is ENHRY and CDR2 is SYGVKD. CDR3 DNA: TGTGCCATCAGTCCCGGACAAGGATACGAGCAGTACTTC. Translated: CAISPGQGYEQYF.

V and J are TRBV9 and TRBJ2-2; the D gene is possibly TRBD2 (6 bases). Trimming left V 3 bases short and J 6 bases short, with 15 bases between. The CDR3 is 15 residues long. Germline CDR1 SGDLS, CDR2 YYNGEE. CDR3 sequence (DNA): TGTGCCAGCAGCGCCACGGGAGTAGGGGCCGGGGAGCTGTTTTTT. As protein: CASSATGVGAGELFF.